This TCR beta chain was recovered during a study of T cell responses to AZD1222 COVID-19 vaccine (dated by TCRdb to the early 2020s). With respect to the entire study: A total of more than 230 trial participants underwent TCR sequencing, of whom around 210 had received two doses of AZD1222 and approximately 25 had received two doses of the MenACWY control vaccine. Trial participants were enrolled by age into subgroups of 18-55, 56-69 and 70-plus years, and about 150, 27 and 61 TCR-sequenced participants, respectively, were included in these subgroups.

The investigation overall reported the following: Nearly half of unique spike-specific TCRs reportedly recognized epitopes outside regions mutated in the B.1.351 and B.1.1.7 variants. The whole spike protein was spanned by vaccine-associated CD4 TCRs, and dominant responses were seen in regions 160-218 and 743-854. The 56-69-year group was small, and its depth increase did not reach significance, likely because of low power. Because no day 14 peak-response samples were available, repertoires were characterized only after the peak T cell response. Only six or seven AZD1222 recipients were SARS-CoV-2 seropositive at baseline, limiting conclusions about previously exposed vaccinees. Most participants were white British and females outnumbered males, and the authors suggested that clonal diversity may have been underestimated. Spike-specific TCR breadth and depth rose significantly after two AZD1222 doses compared with day 0 and with MenACWY recipients.

The time point label here, explained by the study, means: about 28 days (+/-7) after the second vaccine dose. AZD1222 recipients with second doses at about 4 weeks or about 12 weeks were pooled, because spike-specific TCR depth and breadth did not differ between schedules. Vaccinee samples came from UK trials COV001 and COV002, including a single-blind randomized controlled phase 2/3 trial of AZD1222 (ChAdOx1 nCoV-19) in healthy adults. Trial participant PBMC samples were collected at day 0 and day 28 after the second dose for TCRbeta chain sequencing. The CDR3 regions of human TCRbeta chains were analyzed by immunosequencing. Turning to the authors' computational methods: TCRs in the repertoires were matched against a reference library of SARS-CoV-2-specific TCRs that had been generated with the MIRA antigen-specificity platform. Breadth meant the fraction of unique TCRs that were SARS-CoV-2-associated, whereas depth meant the fraction of total T cells that were SARS-CoV-2-associated. Using the MIRA data, each spike-specific TCR was mapped to the spike region that the TCR reacts to and placed in a CD4 or CD8 class. Log10-transformed breadth and depth values were compared by one-way ANOVA with Sidak's multiple comparisons tests. In TCRdb, the immuneACCESS table is reduced to in-frame sequences with V and J assigned. These tables do not hold every clone; where another copy was compared, an unresolved V gene accounts for under half, and the others remain unexplained. V, J and clone size derive from that table, while D and trimming were established from the DNA sequence. For this sample there are 77,000 or so clones; around 87% appear just once. Around 18% of the sample belongs to the ten largest clones.

CDR1 is given as LGHNA and CDR2 as YSLEER, both from the germline V gene. Compared with germline, V lacks 4 bases and J lacks 3 bases; bases without a gene match: 14. Including the terminal cysteine and phenylalanine, the CDR3 comprises 17 residues. Solely the CDR3 DNA is kept, with 51 bases framed from the first base. Details on this clone: What this receptor recognizes is not known. No base quality information exists; no much larger clone differs at one position.

The starting material was peripheral blood, obtained 28 days after the second AZD1222 dose. The rearranged segments are TRBV4-3 and TRBJ1-1, and 7 junctional nucleotides match TRBD1. The sequence derives from an adult who received the AZD1222 COVID-19 vaccine. The nucleotide sequence reads TGCGCCAGCAGCCTGAAGGTAGGGGGCCCCGGGTACACTGAAGCTTTCTTT. This gives the protein CASSLKVGGPGYTEAFF.